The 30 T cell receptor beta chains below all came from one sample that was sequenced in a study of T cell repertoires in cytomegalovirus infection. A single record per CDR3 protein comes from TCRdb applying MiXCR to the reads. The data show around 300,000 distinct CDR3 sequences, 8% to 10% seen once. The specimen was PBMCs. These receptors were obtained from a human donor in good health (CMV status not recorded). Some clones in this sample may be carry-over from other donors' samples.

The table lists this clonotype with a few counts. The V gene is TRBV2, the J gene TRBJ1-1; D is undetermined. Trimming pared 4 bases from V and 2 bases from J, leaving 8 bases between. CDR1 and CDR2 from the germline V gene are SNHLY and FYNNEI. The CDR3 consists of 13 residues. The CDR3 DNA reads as TGTGCCAGCAGTGTGATGGGAAACACTGAAGCTTTCTTT. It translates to CASSVMGNTEAFF.

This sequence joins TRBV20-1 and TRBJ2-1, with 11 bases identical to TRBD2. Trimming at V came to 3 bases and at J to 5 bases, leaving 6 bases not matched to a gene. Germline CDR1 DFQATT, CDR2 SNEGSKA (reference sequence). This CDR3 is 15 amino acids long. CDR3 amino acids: CSASPLAGEHNEQFF. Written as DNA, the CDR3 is TGCAGTGCTAGCCCACTAGCGGGAGAACACAATGAGCAGTTCTTC.

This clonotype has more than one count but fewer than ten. The CDR3 DNA reads as TGTGCCAGCAGCTTAGCGCTCAGTCAGGCGAGCTCCTACGAGCAGTACTTC. This encodes CASSLALSQASSYEQYF. The V call is TRBV7-2, the J call TRBJ2-7; D call uncertain. This CDR3 has 17 amino acids. Looked up from germline, CDR1 is SGHTA and CDR2 is FQGNSA. Trimming stripped 0 bases from V and 0 bases from J, with 15 bases between.

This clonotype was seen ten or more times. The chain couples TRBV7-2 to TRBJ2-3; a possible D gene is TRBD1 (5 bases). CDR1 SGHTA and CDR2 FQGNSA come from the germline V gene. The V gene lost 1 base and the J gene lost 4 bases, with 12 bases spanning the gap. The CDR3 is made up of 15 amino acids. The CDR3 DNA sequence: TGTGCCAGCAGCTTAGATCCAGGGCCCCCAGATACGCAGTATTTT. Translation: CASSLDPGPPDTQYF.

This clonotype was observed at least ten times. CDR3 in DNA: TGTGCCAGCAGCGCCCGCAGGGGCCGGTCATCGGCTAACTATGGCTACACCTTC. It encodes CASSARRGRSSANYGYTF. The chain employs TRBV7-9 and TRBJ1-2; perhaps TRBD1 as D (6 bases). Germline CDR1 and CDR2: SEHNR and FQNEAQ (reference sequence). The CDR3 contains 18 residues. Trimming shortened V by 5 bases and J by 0 bases, and 22 bases separated the two germline ends.

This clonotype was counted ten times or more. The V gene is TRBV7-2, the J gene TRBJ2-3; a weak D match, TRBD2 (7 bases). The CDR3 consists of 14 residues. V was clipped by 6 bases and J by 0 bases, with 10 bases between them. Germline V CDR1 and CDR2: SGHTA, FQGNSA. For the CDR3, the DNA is TGTGCCAGCAGAGGGGGGGGTAGCACAGATACGCAGTATTTT. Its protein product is CASRGGGSTDTQYF.

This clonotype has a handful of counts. As DNA, the CDR3 is TGTGCCAGTATCGGGACTAGCGGGGCCATTTACAATGAGCAGTTCTTC. It yields the protein CASIGTSGAIYNEQFF. This sequence joins TRBV19 and TRBJ2-1, with 13 bases identical to TRBD2. Germline-derived CDR1 and CDR2 are LNHDA and SQIVND (reference sequence). The CDR3 length is 16 residues. With 7 bases clipped from V and 4 bases from J, the junction kept 7 bases outside the gene matches.

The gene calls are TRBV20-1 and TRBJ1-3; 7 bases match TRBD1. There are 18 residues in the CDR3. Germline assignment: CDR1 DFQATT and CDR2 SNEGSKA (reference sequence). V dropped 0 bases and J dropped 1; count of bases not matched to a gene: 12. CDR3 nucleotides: TGCAGTGCTAGAGATCCTCTTGACAGGGAAAGTTCTGGAAACACCATATATTTT. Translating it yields CSARDPLDRESSGNTIYF.

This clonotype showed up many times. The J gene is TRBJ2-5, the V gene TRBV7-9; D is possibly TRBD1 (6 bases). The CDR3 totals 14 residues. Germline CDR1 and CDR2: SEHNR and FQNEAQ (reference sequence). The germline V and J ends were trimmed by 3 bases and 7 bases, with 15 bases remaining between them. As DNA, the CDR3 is TGTGCCAGCAGCTTCCGCAGGGGAGCAGGGACCCAGTACTTC. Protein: CASSFRRGAGTQYF.

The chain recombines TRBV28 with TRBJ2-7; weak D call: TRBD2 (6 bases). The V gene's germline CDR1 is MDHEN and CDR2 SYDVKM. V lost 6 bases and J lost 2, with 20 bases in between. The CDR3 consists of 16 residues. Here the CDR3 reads CASSPKYRTTTYEQYF. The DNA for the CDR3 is TGTGCCAGCAGCCCTAAGTATCGGACTACCACCTACGAGCAGTACTTC.

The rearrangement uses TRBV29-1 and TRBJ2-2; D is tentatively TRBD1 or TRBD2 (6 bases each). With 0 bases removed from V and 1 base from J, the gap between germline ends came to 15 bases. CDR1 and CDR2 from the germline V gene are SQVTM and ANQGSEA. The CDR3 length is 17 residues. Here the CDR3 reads CSVEDRGVARNTGELFF. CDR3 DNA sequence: TGCAGCGTTGAAGATAGGGGGGTCGCCAGGAACACCGGGGAGCTGTTTTTT.

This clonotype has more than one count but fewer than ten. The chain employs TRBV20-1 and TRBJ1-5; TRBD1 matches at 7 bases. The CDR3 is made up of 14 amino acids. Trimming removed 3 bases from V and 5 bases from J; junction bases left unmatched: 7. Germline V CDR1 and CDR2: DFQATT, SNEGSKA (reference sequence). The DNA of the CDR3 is TGCAGTGCTAGCTTAGGGGGCGCCGATCAGCCCCAGCATTTT. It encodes CSASLGGADQPQHF.

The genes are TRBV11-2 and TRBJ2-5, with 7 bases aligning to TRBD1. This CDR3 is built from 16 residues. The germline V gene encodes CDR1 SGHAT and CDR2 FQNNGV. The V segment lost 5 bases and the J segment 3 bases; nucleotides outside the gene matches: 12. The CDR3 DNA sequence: TGTGCCAGCAGCCACCCGTCCCCGGGACAGAAAGAGACCCAGTACTTC. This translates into CASSHPSPGQKETQYF.

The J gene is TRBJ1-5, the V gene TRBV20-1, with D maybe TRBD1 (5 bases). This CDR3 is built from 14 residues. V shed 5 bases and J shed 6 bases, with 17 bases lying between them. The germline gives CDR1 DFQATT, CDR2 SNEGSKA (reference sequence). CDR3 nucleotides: TGCAGTGCTGCTCAGGGAGGAGCGGTTCAGCCCCAGCATTTT. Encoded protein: CSAAQGGAVQPQHF.

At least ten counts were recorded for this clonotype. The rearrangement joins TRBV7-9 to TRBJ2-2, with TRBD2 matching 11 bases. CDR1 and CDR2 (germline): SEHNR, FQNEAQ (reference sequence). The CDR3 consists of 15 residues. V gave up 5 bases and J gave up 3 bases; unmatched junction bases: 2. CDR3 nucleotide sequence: TGTGCCAGCAGCCAACTAGCGGGAGACACCGGGGAGCTGTTTTTT. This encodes CASSQLAGDTGELFF. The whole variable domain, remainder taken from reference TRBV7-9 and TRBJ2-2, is DTGVSQNPRHKITKRGQNVTFRCDPISEHNRLYWYRQTLGQGPEFLTYFQNEAQLEKSRLLSDRFSAERPKGSFSTLEIQRTEQGDSAMYLCASSQLAGDTGELFFGEGSRLTVL.

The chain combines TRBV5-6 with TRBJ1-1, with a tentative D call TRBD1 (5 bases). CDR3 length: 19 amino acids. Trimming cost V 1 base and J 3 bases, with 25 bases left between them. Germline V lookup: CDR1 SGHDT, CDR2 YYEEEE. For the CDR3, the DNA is TGTGCCAGCAGCTTGAAGTTCAGTGTCACAGGAAGACCCCACACTGAAGCTTTCTTT. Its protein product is CASSLKFSVTGRPHTEAFF. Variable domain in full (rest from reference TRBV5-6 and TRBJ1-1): DAGVTQSPTHLIKTRGQQVTLRCSPKSGHDTVSWYQQALGQGPQFIFQYYEEEERQRGNFPDRFSGHQFPNYSSELNVNALLLGDSALYLCASSLKFSVTGRPHTEAFFGQGTRLTVV.

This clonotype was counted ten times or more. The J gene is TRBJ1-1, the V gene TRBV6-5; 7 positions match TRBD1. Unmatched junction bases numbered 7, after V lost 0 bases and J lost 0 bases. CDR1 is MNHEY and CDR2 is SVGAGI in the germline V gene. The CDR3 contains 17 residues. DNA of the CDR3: TGTGCCAGCAGTTACTCGAGAAGGGGGCGAATGAACACTGAAGCTTTCTTT. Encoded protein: CASSYSRRGRMNTEAFF.

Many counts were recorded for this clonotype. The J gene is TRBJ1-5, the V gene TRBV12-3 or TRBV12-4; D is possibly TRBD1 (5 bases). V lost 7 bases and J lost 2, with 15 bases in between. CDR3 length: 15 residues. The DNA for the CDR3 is TGTGCCAGCACTACCTCAGGGTGGGGCAATCAGCCCCAGCATTTT. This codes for CASTTSGWGNQPQHF.

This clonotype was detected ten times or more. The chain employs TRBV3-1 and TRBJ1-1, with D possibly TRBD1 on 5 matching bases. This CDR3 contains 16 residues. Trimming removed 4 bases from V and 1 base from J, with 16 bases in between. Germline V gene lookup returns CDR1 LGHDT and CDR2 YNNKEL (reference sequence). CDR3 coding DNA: TGTGCCAGCAGCCTGGGACCGCCGTCTGCGAACACTGAAGCTTTCTTT. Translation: CASSLGPPSANTEAFF.

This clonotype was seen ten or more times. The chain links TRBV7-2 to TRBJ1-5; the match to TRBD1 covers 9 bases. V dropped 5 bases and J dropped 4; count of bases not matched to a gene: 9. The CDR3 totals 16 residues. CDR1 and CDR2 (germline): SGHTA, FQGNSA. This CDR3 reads CASSTSGTGTNQPQHF. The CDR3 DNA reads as TGTGCCAGCAGCACCTCCGGGACAGGGACAAATCAGCCCCAGCATTTT.

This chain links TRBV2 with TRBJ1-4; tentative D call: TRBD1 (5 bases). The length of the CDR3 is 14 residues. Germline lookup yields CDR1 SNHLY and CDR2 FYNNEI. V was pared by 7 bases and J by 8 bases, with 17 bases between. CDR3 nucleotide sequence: TGTGCCAGCATTGCGACAGTCGCAAGGGAAAAACTGTTTTTT. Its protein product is CASIATVAREKLFF.

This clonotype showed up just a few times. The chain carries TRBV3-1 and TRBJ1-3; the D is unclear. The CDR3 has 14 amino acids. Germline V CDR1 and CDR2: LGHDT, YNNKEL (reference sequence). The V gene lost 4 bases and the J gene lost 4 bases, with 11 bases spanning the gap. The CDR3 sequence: CASSLWGTGNTIYF. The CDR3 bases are TGTGCCAGCAGCCTTTGGGGTACCGGAAACACCATATATTTT.

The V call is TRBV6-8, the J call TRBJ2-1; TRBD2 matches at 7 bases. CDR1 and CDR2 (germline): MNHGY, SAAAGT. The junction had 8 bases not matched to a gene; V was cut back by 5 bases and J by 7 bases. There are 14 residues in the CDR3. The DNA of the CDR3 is TGTGCCAGCAGTAAAGGACTAGTGAGGAATGAGCAGTTCTTC. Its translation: CASSKGLVRNEQFF.

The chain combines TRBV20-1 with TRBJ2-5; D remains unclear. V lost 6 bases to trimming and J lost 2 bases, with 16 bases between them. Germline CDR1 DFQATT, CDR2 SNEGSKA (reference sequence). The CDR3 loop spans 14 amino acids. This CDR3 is CSAAPGGLQETQYF. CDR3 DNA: TGCAGTGCAGCCCCCGGTGGGCTTCAAGAGACCCAGTACTTC.

The CDR3 DNA sequence: TGTGCCAGTAGTTCTTTCGGACTCCGCGGGGACATTCAGTACTTC. Translating gives CASSSFGLRGDIQYF. The chain has TRBV19 and TRBJ2-4; D is possibly TRBD2 (6 bases). Germline V gene data show CDR1 as LNHDA and CDR2 as SQIVND (reference sequence). Trimming left V 5 bases short and J 8 bases short, with 19 bases between. The CDR3 is 15 residues long.

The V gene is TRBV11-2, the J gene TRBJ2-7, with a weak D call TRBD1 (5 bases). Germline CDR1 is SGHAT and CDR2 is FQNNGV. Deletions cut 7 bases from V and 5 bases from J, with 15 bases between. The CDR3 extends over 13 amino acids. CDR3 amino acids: CASKPRVIDEQYF. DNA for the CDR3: TGTGCCAGCAAACCCAGGGTAATCGACGAGCAGTACTTC. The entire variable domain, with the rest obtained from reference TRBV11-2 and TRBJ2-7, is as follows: EAGVAQSPRYKIIEKRQSVAFWCNPISGHATLYWYQQILGQGPKLLIQFQNNGVVDDSQLPKDRFSAERLKGVDSTLKIQPAKLEDSAVYLCASKPRVIDEQYFGPGTRLTVT.

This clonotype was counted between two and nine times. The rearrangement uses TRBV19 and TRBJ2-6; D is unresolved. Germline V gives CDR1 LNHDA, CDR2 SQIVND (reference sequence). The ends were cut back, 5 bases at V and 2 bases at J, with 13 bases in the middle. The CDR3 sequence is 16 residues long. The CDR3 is CASSQIGVAGANVLTF. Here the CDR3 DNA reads TGTGCCAGTAGTCAGATTGGGGTTGCTGGGGCCAACGTCCTGACTTTC.

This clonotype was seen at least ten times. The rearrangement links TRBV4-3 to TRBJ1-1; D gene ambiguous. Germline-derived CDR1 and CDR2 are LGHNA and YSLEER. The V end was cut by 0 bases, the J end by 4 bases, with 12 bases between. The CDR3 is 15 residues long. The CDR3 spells CASSQDLTRGTEAFF. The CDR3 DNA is TGCGCCAGCAGCCAAGATTTAACACGAGGCACTGAAGCTTTCTTT.

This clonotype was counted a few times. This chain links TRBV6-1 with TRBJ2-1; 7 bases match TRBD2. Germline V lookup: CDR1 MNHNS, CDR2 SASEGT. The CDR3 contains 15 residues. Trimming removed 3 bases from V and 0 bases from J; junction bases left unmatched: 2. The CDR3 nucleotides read TGTGCCAGCAGTGAGGGCGGGAGCTCCTACAATGAGCAGTTCTTC. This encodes CASSEGGSSYNEQFF.

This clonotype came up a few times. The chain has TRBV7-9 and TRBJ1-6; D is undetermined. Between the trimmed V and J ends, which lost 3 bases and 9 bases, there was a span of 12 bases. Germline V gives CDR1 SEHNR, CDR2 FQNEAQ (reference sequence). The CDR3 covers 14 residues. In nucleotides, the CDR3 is TGTGCCAGCAGCTTCAGTACCGAAGCTTCACCCCTCCACTTT. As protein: CASSFSTEASPLHF.